These 30 T cell receptor beta chains were sequenced from one sample in a study of cytomegalovirus exposure and HLA in healthy donors. PCR amplification relied on 60 Vbeta primers (plus 13 Jbeta primers). Only in-frame clones appear in the TCRdb table, and some are missing; sequencing was by immunoSEQ multiplex PCR. This table holds roughly 58,000 clones, approximately 83% found once. Sample: PBMCs. The receptors shown here come from a human donor in good health.

The V and J genes are TRBV30 and TRBJ2-7, with 11 bases identical to TRBD2. The CDR3 spans 15 residues. V was pared by 3 bases and J by 2 bases, with 6 bases of the junction left unmatched. Germline V gene lookup returns CDR1 GTSNPN and CDR2 SVGIG (reference sequence). This CDR3 is CAWRRGLAATYEQYF. In DNA, the CDR3 is TGTGCCTGGAGGAGGGGACTAGCGGCAACCTACGAGCAGTACTTC. Variable domain in full (rest from reference TRBV30 and TRBJ2-7): SQTIHQWPATLVQPVGSPLSLECTVEGTSNPNLYWYRQAAGRGLQLLFYSVGIGQISSEVPQNLSASRPQDRQFILSSKKLLLSDSGFYLCAWRRGLAATYEQYFGPGTRLTVT.

The chain links TRBV27 to TRBJ1-3; D is perhaps TRBD1 (6 bases). The V and J ends lost 3 bases and 4 bases respectively, with 22 bases between them. Per germline, CDR1 MNHEY and CDR2 SMNVEV (reference sequence). The CDR3 runs 18 residues. The CDR3 reads CASSFSSPTGIPGNTIYF. CDR3 in DNA: TGTGCCAGCAGTTTCTCTAGCCCCACAGGGATCCCCGGAAACACCATATATTTT.

This sequence joins TRBV7-2 and TRBJ2-3; TRBD2 is a possible D gene (6 bases). The CDR3 sequence is 15 residues long. With 5 bases removed from V and 2 bases from J, the gap between germline ends came to 14 bases. Germline V gene sequence: CDR1 SGHTA, CDR2 FQGNSA. The CDR3 bases are TGTGCCAGCAGCCCAGGGCGGAGGGTCACAGATACGCAGTATTTT. Protein product: CASSPGRRVTDTQYF.

This chain joins TRBV10-2 and TRBJ1-2; D possibly corresponds to TRBD1 (5 bases). The V gene lost 0 bases and the J gene lost 3 bases, with 14 bases spanning the gap. The CDR3 totals 16 residues. Per the germline V gene, CDR1 is WSHSY and CDR2 is SAAADI. In DNA, the CDR3 is TGCGCCAGCAGTGAGTCAGGAGGGGCGTATTACTATGGCTACACCTTC. Protein product: CASSESGGAYYYGYTF.

This clone was recorded a few times. The chain is built from TRBV20-1 and TRBJ2-4; 7 bases line up with TRBD1. The V gene end was trimmed by 6 bases and the J gene end by 7 bases; junction bases not matched to a gene: 3. The CDR3 is 11 residues long. Germline V gene data show CDR1 as DFQATT and CDR2 as SNEGSKA (reference sequence). CDR3 coding DNA: TGCAGTGCACGACAGGGTAACATTCAGTACTTC. It translates to CSARQGNIQYF.

This clone was recorded only once. The J gene is TRBJ1-2, the V gene TRBV2, with D perhaps matching TRBD1 (5 bases). V gave up 6 bases and J gave up 2 bases, with 16 bases separating them. Germline V lookup: CDR1 SNHLY, CDR2 FYNNEI. The CDR3 length is 15 residues. The DNA for the CDR3 is TGTGCCAGCAGCTCCGAGGGGAGGACGAACTATGGCTACACCTTC. Its protein is CASSSEGRTNYGYTF. Full variable domain (outside the CDR3, taken from reference TRBV2 and TRBJ1-2): EPEVTQTPSHQVTQMGQEVILRCVPISNHLYFYWYRQILGQKVEFLVSFYNNEISEKSEIFDDQFSVERPDGSNFTLKIRSTKLEDSAMYFCASSSEGRTNYGYTFGSGTRLTVV.

The chain carries TRBV6-5 and TRBJ2-2; D is perhaps TRBD2 (5 bases). V gave up 2 bases and J gave up 5 bases, with 6 bases separating them. CDR3 length equals 13 residues. The V gene's germline CDR1 is MNHEY and CDR2 SVGAGI. CDR3 sequence: CASSYGETGELFF. The CDR3 bases are TGTGCCAGCAGTTACGGGGAGACCGGGGAGCTGTTTTTT.

The chain combines TRBV6-1 with TRBJ1-1; D is unclear. Trimming removed 6 bases from V and 1 base from J, with 9 bases in between. Germline CDR1 and CDR2: MNHNS and SASEGT. This CDR3 has 13 residues. The CDR3: CASRGLQNTEAFF. CDR3 coding DNA: TGTGCCAGCAGGGGCTTACAGAACACTGAAGCTTTCTTT.

The rearrangement uses TRBV10-1 and TRBJ2-1, with 10 nucleotides matching TRBD1. Germline CDR1 and CDR2: WNHNN and SYGVQD (reference sequence). The V and J ends lost 9 bases and 2 bases, in that order; junction bases with no gene match: 1. CDR3 length: 13 residues. The CDR3 protein is CASGQGAYNEQFF. CDR3 sequence (DNA): TGCGCCAGTGGACAGGGGGCCTACAATGAGCAGTTCTTC.

This clone was recorded a few times. The chain is built from TRBV7-2 and TRBJ1-1; 7 positions match TRBD1. Germline V gene sequence: CDR1 SGHTA, CDR2 FQGNSA. This CDR3 region has 15 residues. Trimming at V came to 5 bases and at J to 0 bases, leaving 6 bases not matched to a gene. CDR3 bases: TGTGCCAGCAGCACCAGCCAGGGGGTGAACACTGAAGCTTTCTTT. It encodes CASSTSQGVNTEAFF.

CDR3 sequence (DNA): TGCGCCAGCAGCCAAGCACGGCGGGGTGTGGAGACCCAGTACTTC. Its translation is CASSQARRGVETQYF. This chain uses TRBV4-3 with TRBJ2-5; possibly TRBD2 for D (6 bases). V lost 1 base, J lost 5 bases, and 14 bases lay in between. This CDR3 contains 15 residues. Germline loops: CDR1 LGHNA, CDR2 YSLEER.

This clone was counted once. V gene TRBV7-9 combines with J gene TRBJ1-2, with 9 bases lining up with TRBD1. V lost 10 bases and J lost 5; bases outside the gene matches: 11. CDR1 SEHNR and CDR2 FQNEAQ come from the germline V gene (reference sequence). This CDR3 region has 14 residues. The CDR3 loop is CAMESGTGNYGYTF. CDR3 coding DNA: TGTGCCATGGAATCCGGGACAGGGAATTATGGCTACACCTTC.

CDR3 sequence (DNA): TGTGCCAGCAGTGAAAACGAGGGAAACACCATATATTTT. As protein: CASSENEGNTIYF. The chain uses TRBV6-1 and TRBJ1-3; no clear D gene. In germline, CDR1 is MNHNS, CDR2 SASEGT. Trimming took off 2 bases at V and 4 bases at J, with 6 bases between the two ends. This CDR3 spans 13 amino acids.

The rearrangement uses TRBV4-1 and TRBJ1-5; D call uncertain. The V gene's germline CDR1 is MGHRA and CDR2 YSYEKL. Trimming removed 2 bases from V and 4 bases from J, with 9 bases in between. The CDR3 has 14 amino acids. In nucleotides, the CDR3 is TGCGCCAGCAGCCAAATTGGACTGAATCAGCCCCAGCATTTT. Protein: CASSQIGLNQPQHF.

This chain links TRBV7-2 with TRBJ2-5, with 12 bases matching TRBD2. The germline V gene encodes CDR1 SGHTA and CDR2 FQGNSA. This CDR3 region has 17 residues. V dropped 1 base and J dropped 5; count of bases not matched to a gene: 8. CDR3 protein: CASSLGASSGGAETQYF. The CDR3, as DNA: TGTGCCAGCAGCTTAGGGGCTTCTAGCGGGGGGGCGGAGACCCAGTACTTC.

This clone was recorded a few times. The V gene is TRBV30, the J gene TRBJ1-3; D is undetermined. Germline assignment: CDR1 GTSNPN and CDR2 SVGIG (reference sequence). The CDR3 loop spans 14 amino acids. The germline V and J ends were trimmed by 4 bases and 0 bases, with 10 bases remaining between them. Written as DNA, the CDR3 is TGTGCCTGGATAGGTGGGAGCTCTGGAAACACCATATATTTT. The encoded protein is CAWIGGSSGNTIYF. The complete variable domain, with remaining parts taken from reference TRBV30 and TRBJ1-3, reads SQTIHQWPATLVQPVGSPLSLECTVEGTSNPNLYWYRQAAGRGLQLLFYSVGIGQISSEVPQNLSASRPQDRQFILSSKKLLLSDSGFYLCAWIGGSSGNTIYFGEGSWLTVV.

The chain links TRBV18 to TRBJ1-5; no firm D call. Germline values: CDR1 KGHSH, CDR2 LQKENI. The ends were cut back, 6 bases at V and 0 bases at J, with 9 bases in the middle. The CDR3 has 14 amino acids. CDR3 loop: CASSPGNSNQPQHF. CDR3 DNA: TGTGCCAGCTCCCCCGGGAATAGCAATCAGCCCCAGCATTTT.

V usage is TRBV4-1 and J usage is TRBJ1-1; D remains unclear. Trimming stripped 0 bases from V and 5 bases from J, with 10 bases between. CDR1 and CDR2 from the germline V gene are MGHRA and YSYEKL. This CDR3 is built from 14 residues. In DNA form, the CDR3 reads TGCGCCAGCAGCCAAGATCCCCTGCGAACTGAAGCTTTCTTT. Protein: CASSQDPLRTEAFF.

This rearrangement joins TRBV4-3 to TRBJ1-4; 7 bases fit TRBD1. Per the germline V gene, CDR1 is LGHNA and CDR2 is YSLEER. V lost 4 bases and J lost 8; bases outside the gene matches: 10. The CDR3 spans 15 residues. DNA for the CDR3: TGCGCCAGCAGCCGCTTAACAGGGGCAGGCGAAAAACTGTTTTTT. It translates to CASSRLTGAGEKLFF.

The gene calls are TRBV6-5 and TRBJ1-1; no definite D call. Germline lookup yields CDR1 MNHEY and CDR2 SVGAGI. Trimming took 4 bases from V and 10 from J, leaving 16 bases between them. This CDR3 contains 13 residues. The CDR3 DNA reads as TGTGCCAGCAGTTGGTCTTCTTCGGTTCGAGCTTTCTTT. As protein: CASSWSSSVRAFF.

To note about this clone: An end of the junction does not agree with germline; a read error may underlie this. The chain uses TRBV7-9 and TRBJ1-2, with 7 nucleotides matching TRBD1. CDR1 is SEHNR, CDR2 FQNEAQ, per germline (reference sequence). The CDR3 has 13 residues. CDR3 sequence (DNA): TGTTCCAGCAGCTTATCCAGGGGGTATGGCTACACCTTC. Its protein is CSSSLSRGYGYTF. Full variable domain (rest looked up from reference TRBV7-9 and TRBJ1-2): DTGVSQNPRHKITKRGQNVTFRCDPISEHNRLYWYRQTLGQGPEFLTYFQNEAQLEKSRLLSDRFSAERPKGSFSTLEIQRTEQGDSAMYLCSSSLSRGYGYTFGSGTRLTVV.

The chain recombines TRBV6-1 with TRBJ1-2; D call uncertain. The CDR3 runs 14 residues. V was cut by 7 bases and J by 5 bases, with 17 bases left in between. CDR1 is MNHNS and CDR2 is SASEGT in the germline V gene. CDR3: CASTPLRLGYGYTF. CDR3 nucleotide sequence: TGTGCCAGCACCCCCCTGCGGCTAGGATATGGCTACACCTTC.

The CDR3 region is CASSLVANTEAFF. DNA for the CDR3: TGTGCCAGCAGCTTGGTGGCGAACACTGAAGCTTTCTTT. This chain connects TRBV6-5 to TRBJ1-1; no firm D call. The CDR3 covers 13 residues. The V and J ends lost 6 bases and 1 base respectively, with 9 bases between them. Germline V CDR1 and CDR2: MNHEY, SVGAGI.

The genes are TRBV5-1 and TRBJ2-3; D remains unclear. This CDR3 region has 13 residues. V was trimmed by 2 bases and J by 1 base, leaving 5 bases between them. Germline values: CDR1 SGHRS, CDR2 YFSETQ. The CDR3 coding sequence is TGCGCCAGCAGCTTAGAGGGCACAGATACGCAGTATTTT. Encoded protein: CASSLEGTDTQYF.

The chain joins TRBV7-8 to TRBJ2-1, with TRBD2 matching over 9 bases. The CDR3 is 17 amino acids. J lost 2 bases, V lost 4 bases, and 9 bases had no gene match. CDR1 and CDR2 (germline): SGHVS, FQNEAQ. The chain's CDR3 is CASSSGLSGRPYNEQFF. Here the CDR3 DNA reads TGTGCCAGCAGCTCCGGGTTAAGCGGGAGGCCCTACAATGAGCAGTTCTTC.

The chain carries TRBV5-6 and TRBJ2-5, with D possibly TRBD2 on 6 matching bases. Gene TRBJ2-7 matches the end of the DNA better, so the J call may be wrong. This CDR3 comprises 15 residues. The germline V gene encodes CDR1 SGHDT and CDR2 YYEEEE. In DNA, the CDR3 is TGTGCCAGCTTCATTAGGGGACTGTACCTCCACGAGCAGTACTTC. Residues: CASFIRGLYLHEQYF.

The V gene is TRBV6-6, the J gene TRBJ2-5; 7 bases are shared with TRBD2. The V gene's germline CDR1 is MNHNY and CDR2 SVGAGI (reference sequence). The CDR3 contains 15 residues. V dropped 6 bases and J dropped 4; count of bases not matched to a gene: 11. In DNA form, the CDR3 reads TGTGCCAGCAGGCGGGGGTTGGGGTGGATAGAGACCCAGTACTTC. It is translated as CASRRGLGWIETQYF.

The chain uses TRBV15 and TRBJ1-1, with 9 nucleotides matching TRBD1. Germline assignment: CDR1 LNHNV and CDR2 YYDKDF (reference sequence). Unmatched junction bases numbered 3, after V lost 0 bases and J lost 1 base. The CDR3 spans 16 residues. CDR3 DNA sequence: TGTGCCACCAGCAGAGATGGGACAGGGCGGAACACTGAAGCTTTCTTT. Translating gives CATSRDGTGRNTEAFF. Based on the CDR3 plus reference TRBV15 and TRBJ1-1, the full variable domain is DAMVIQNPRYQVTQFGKPVTLSCSQTLNHNVMYWYQQKSSQAPKLLFHYYDKDFNNEADTPDNFQSRRPNTSFCFLDIRSPGLGDTAMYLCATSRDGTGRNTEAFFGQGTRLTVV.

The chain has TRBV19 and TRBJ2-2; 7 positions match TRBD2. Germline V gene sequence: CDR1 LNHDA, CDR2 SQIVND (reference sequence). The ends lost 4 bases at V and 4 bases at J; junction bases unmatched: 3. The CDR3 is made up of 14 amino acids. CDR3 in amino acids: CASSTWGGTGELFF. The CDR3 DNA reads TGTGCCAGTAGTACTTGGGGGGGCACCGGGGAGCTGTTTTTT. Complete variable domain (other parts from reference TRBV19 and TRBJ2-2): DGGITQSPKYLFRKEGQNVTLSCEQNLNHDAMYWYRQDPGQGLRLIYYSQIVNDFQKGDIAEGYSVSREKKESFPLTVTSAQKNPTAFYLCASSTWGGTGELFFGEGSRLTVL.

This chain connects TRBV4-1 to TRBJ2-7; TRBD2 agrees at 13 bases. V shed 3 bases, J shed 0 bases, and the junction held 5 bases outside the gene matches. Germline loops: CDR1 MGHRA, CDR2 YSYEKL. CDR3 size: 17 residues. The CDR3: CASSQPGLAGLSYEQYF. The CDR3 nucleotides are TGCGCCAGCAGCCAGCCGGGACTAGCGGGACTCTCCTACGAGCAGTACTTC.